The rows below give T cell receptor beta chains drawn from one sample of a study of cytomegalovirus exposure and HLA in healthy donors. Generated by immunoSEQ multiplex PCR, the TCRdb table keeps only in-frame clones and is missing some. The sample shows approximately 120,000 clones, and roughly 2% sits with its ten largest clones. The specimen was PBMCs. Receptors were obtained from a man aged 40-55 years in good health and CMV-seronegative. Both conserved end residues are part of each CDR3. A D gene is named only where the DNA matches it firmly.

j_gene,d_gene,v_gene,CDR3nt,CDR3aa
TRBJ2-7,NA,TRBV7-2,TGTGCCAGCGCCAGCGGGTTCTCCTACGAGCAGTACTTC,CASASGFSYEQYF
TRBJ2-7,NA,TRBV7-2,TGTGCCAGCAGCTTAAGGGGGCTAGCGGGTGGGAAGGAGCAGTACTTC,CASSLRGLAGGKEQYF
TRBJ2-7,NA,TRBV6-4,TGTGCCAGCAGTCTAACAGGGTCAACCTACGAGCAGTACTTC,CASSLTGSTYEQYF
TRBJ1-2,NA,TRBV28,TGTGCCAGCACCAGTGCGGGGAAGGGCTATGGCTACACCTTC,CASTSAGKGYGYTF
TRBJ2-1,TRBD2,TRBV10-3,TGTGCCATCACCGGGGGACTAGCGGGGAGGAATGAGCAGTTCTTC,CAITGGLAGRNEQFF
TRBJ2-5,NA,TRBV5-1,TGCGCCAGCAGCTTGGGTGGAGGAGAGACCCAGTACTTC,CASSLGGGETQYF
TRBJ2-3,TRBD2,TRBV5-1,TGCGCCAGCAGCACCGGACTAGCGGTGGGTACAGATACGCAGTATTTT,CASSTGLAVGTDTQYF
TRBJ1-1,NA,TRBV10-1,TGCGCCAGCAAAAGACCGTTGATTATCTATACCTATAGCAGGGAAGATCCTGAAGCTTTCTTT,CASKRPLIIYTYSREDPEAFF
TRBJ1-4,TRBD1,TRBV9,TGTGCCAGCAGCGCCCAGGACAGGGAGGGTGAAAAACTGTTTTTT,CASSAQDREGEKLFF
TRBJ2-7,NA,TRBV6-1,TGTGCCAGCAGTGCCGGAGAGTCCTACGAGCAGTACTTC,CASSAGESYEQYF
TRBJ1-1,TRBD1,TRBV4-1,TGCGCCAGCAGCCAAGCCAACCAGGGGGCGCGGACTGAAGCTTTCTTT,CASSQANQGARTEAFF
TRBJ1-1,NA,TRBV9,TGTGCCAGCAGCGTAGAGGTGGGGGCATACACTGAAGCTTTCTTT,CASSVEVGAYTEAFF
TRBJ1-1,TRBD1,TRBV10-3,TGTGCCATCAGTAAAACAGGGGTAGGTGGGGACACTGAAGCTTTCTTT,CAISKTGVGGDTEAFF
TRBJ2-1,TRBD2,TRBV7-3,TGTGCCAGCAGCTTAAGGGAGGGAAGCAACAATGAGCAGTTCTTC,CASSLREGSNNEQFF
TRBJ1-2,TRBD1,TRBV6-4,TGTGCCAGCAGTACCACACCCGGGGACAGAAGCTATGGCTACACCTTC,CASSTTPGDRSYGYTF
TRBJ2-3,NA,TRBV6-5,TGTGCCAGCACAGGGCATAGCACAGATACGCAGTATTTT,CASTGHSTDTQYF
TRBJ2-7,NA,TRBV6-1,TGTGCCAGCAGTGAAAATAGGGGGAGCGAGCAGTACTTC,CASSENRGSEQYF
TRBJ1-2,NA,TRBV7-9,TGTGCCAGCGCCCACCGGGATCCTAACTATGGCTACACCTTC,CASAHRDPNYGYTF
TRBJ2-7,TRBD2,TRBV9,TGTGCCAGCAGCGTCCTAGCGGGAGACTACGAGCAGTACTTC,CASSVLAGDYEQYF
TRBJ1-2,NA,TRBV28,TGTGCCAGCAGTGAGCCCTTTCGGGGCTACACCTTC,CASSEPFRGYTF
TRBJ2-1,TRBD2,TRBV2,TGTGCCAGCAGGACGACTAGCGGGAGGTCGATCTCCTACAATGAGCAGTTCTTC,CASRTTSGRSISYNEQFF
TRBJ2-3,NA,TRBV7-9,TGTGCCAGCAGCCTCCGACAGGGACTCAGACCAGTTACAGATACGCAGTATTTT,CASSLRQGLRPVTDTQYF
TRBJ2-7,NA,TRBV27,TGTGCCAGCAGTTTCCGGGAATCCTACGAGCAGTACTTC,CASSFRESYEQYF
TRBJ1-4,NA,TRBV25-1,TGTGCCAGCAGTGCCCCCCACAGGACTAATGAAAAACTGTTTTTT,CASSAPHRTNEKLFF
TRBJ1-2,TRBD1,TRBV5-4,TGTGCCAGCAGCTCCCGGGACAGGGATGGCTACACCTTC,CASSSRDRDGYTF
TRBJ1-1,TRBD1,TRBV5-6,TGTGCCAGCAGTTTTCCCGGGACAGTTAACACTGAAGCTTTCTTT,CASSFPGTVNTEAFF
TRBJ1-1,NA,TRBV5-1,TGCGCCAGCAGACCGACAGAGCCCACTGAAGCTTTCTTT,CASRPTEPTEAFF
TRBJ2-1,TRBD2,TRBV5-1,TGCGCCAGCAGCTTGCCTAGCGGGACCTACAATGAGCAGTTCTTC,CASSLPSGTYNEQFF
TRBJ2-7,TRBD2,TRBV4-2,TGTGCCAGCAGCTACTCCGGGACTAGCGGGACAGACGAGCAGTACTTC,CASSYSGTSGTDEQYF
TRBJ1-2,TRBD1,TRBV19,TGTGCCAGTAGTCTTCGGACAGGGGGCGGACGGGGCTACACCTTC,CASSLRTGGGRGYTF
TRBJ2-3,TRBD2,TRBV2,TGTGCCAGCAGACGATTAGCGGGAAGCAGCACAGATACGCAGTATTTT,CASRRLAGSSTDTQYF
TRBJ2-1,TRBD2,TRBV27,TGTGCCAGCAGTTTGGGCGGGAGCGATGAGCAGTTCTTC,CASSLGGSDEQFF
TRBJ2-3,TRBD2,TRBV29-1,TGCAGCGGCGGGGGGGGCACAGATACGCAGTATTTT,CSGGGGTDTQYF
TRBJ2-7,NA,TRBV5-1,TGCGCCAGCAGTTCCAGGAACCCCTACGAGCAGTACTTC,CASSSRNPYEQYF
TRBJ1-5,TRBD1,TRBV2,TGTGCCTGCAGGGGGCAGGGGGAAAGCAATCAGCCCCAGCATTTT,CACRGQGESNQPQHF
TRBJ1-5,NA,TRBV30,TGTGCCTGGACCGCGAGGGGGGGCGATCAGCCCCAGCATTTT,CAWTARGGDQPQHF
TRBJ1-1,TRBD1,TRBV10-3,TGTGCCATCAGGGAGAGGGGGCGGGTATCCACTGAAGCTTTCTTT,CAIRERGRVSTEAFF
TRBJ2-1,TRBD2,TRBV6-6,TGTGCCGCCACTAGCGGGAGTTACAATGAGCAGTTCTTC,CAATSGSYNEQFF
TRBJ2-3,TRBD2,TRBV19,TGTGCCAGTAGCTTAAGCGGGGGGCCCACAGATACGCAGTATTTT,CASSLSGGPTDTQYF
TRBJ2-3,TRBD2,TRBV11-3,TGTGCCAGCAGCTTAGGAGTCTTAGCGGGAGGGCTGGCAGATACGCAGTATTTT,CASSLGVLAGGLADTQYF
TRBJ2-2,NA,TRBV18,TGTGCCAGCTCACCCAACAGGGCGGCGAACACCGGGGAGCTGTTTTTT,CASSPNRAANTGELFF
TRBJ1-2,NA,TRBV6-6,TGTGCCAGCAGTCCGACAGGCTTCTATGGCTACACCTTC,CASSPTGFYGYTF
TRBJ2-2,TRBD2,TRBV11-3,TGTGCCAGCAGCCTTCTTGCGGGAGGGTCCGGGGAGCTGTTTTTT,CASSLLAGGSGELFF
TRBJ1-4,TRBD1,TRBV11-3,TGTGCCAGCAGTGAAGACAGGGTGGAGTCCCAACTGTTTTTT,CASSEDRVESQLFF
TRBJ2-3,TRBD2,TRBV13,TGTGCCAGCAGCCACGGACTAGCGGTCCTTACTGGCACAGATACGCAGTATTTT,CASSHGLAVLTGTDTQYF